Listed below are T cell receptor beta chains from one sample, sequenced in a study of CD8 T cells in ankylosing spondylitis. TCRdb reprocessed the 5' RACE reads with MiXCR, giving one entry per CDR3 protein. The sample gives roughly 200,000 distinct CDR3 sequences, approximately 24% of which show up once; around 6.3% is in the top ten. Sequenced: blood, either unsorted or a sorted T cell fraction (not recorded which). The receptors were gathered from a male donor with ankylosing spondylitis or in good health (not recorded which). Each CDR3 is given with its conserved first and last residue. Each record gives: J gene, V gene, D gene, clone size, CDR3 DNA, CDR3 protein. D genes are given only for firm matches. Some rows have no size entry. The others give once, few or many, or a class for an expanded clone.

TRBJ1-5 TRBV10-1 NA NA TGCGCCAGCAGTGACCCGCTGGTGCAATCAGTCCAGCCCCAGCATTTT CASSDPLVQSVQPQHF
TRBJ2-1 TRBV10-1 TRBD2 NA TGCGCCAGCAGTGAGTCGATAGCGGGAGGTACATACAATGAGCAGTTCTTC CASSESIAGGTYNEQFF
TRBJ2-3 TRBV4-1 NA many TGCGCCAGCAGCCATATGGGCACAGATACGCAGTATTTT CASSHMGTDTQYF
TRBJ2-2 TRBV7-2 NA many TGTGCCAGCAGCTTAGCCCCAGCTGCGCTAACGAACACCGGGGAGCTGTTTTTT CASSLAPAALTNTGELFF
TRBJ2-1 TRBV9 NA many TGTGCCAGCAGCGTAAGGGATGAGCAGTTCTTC CASSVRDEQFF
TRBJ1-2 TRBV18 TRBD1 NA TGTGCCAGCTCCCTTCAGACAGGGGAGCGGTATGGCTACACCTTC CASSLQTGERYGYTF
TRBJ1-4 TRBV12-3/TRBV12-4 NA many TGTGCCAGCAGTTTACGAGTGGAAAAACTGTTTTTT CASSLRVEKLFF
TRBJ2-5 TRBV20-1 NA NA TGCAGTGCTCAGGGTGGGGCGGGACGTGGGCAGACCCAGTACTTC CSAQGGAGRGQTQYF
TRBJ2-7 TRBV20-1 NA many TGCAGTGCTAGGGCGGGCACCCTCTACGAGCAGTACTTC CSARAGTLYEQYF
TRBJ2-1 TRBV29-1 TRBD2 NA TGCAGCGTTGTCCGGCTAGCGGGAAATTCTAATGAGCAGTTCTTC CSVVRLAGNSNEQFF
TRBJ2-7 TRBV11-2 TRBD2 many TGTGCCAGCAGCTTAGAGGGCGGGAGGGCCTACGAGCAGTACTTC CASSLEGGRAYEQYF
TRBJ2-2 TRBV20-1 NA many TGCAGTGCTAGAGGCCCTAAGGGGGGATCGAACACCGGGGAGCTGTTTTTT CSARGPKGGSNTGELFF
TRBJ2-2 TRBV12-3/TRBV12-4 TRBD2 many TGTGCCAGCAGAGAGACTAGCGGGAGGGCCGGGGAGCTGTTTTTT CASRETSGRAGELFF
TRBJ2-7 TRBV5-1 NA few TGCGCCAGCAGCCCCGTTACAGCGGAGGCCCAGCAGTACTTC CASSPVTAEAQQYF
TRBJ2-5 TRBV5-1 NA once TGCGCCAGCACACAGGGCGGGGGCGAGACCCAGTACTTC CASTQGGGETQYF
TRBJ2-1 TRBV20-1 TRBD2 NA TGCAGTGCTAGGTATAGCGGGAGCTCCTACAATGAGCAGTTCTTC CSARYSGSSYNEQFF
TRBJ2-5 TRBV5-1 NA many TGCGCCAGCACTGCGGGGGCTAGCGGATCCCAAGAGACCCAGTACTTC CASTAGASGSQETQYF
TRBJ1-6 TRBV20-1 NA NA TGCAGTGCTCCCCGGGGGGTGGGGGAAACTAATTCACCCCTCCACTTT CSAPRGVGETNSPLHF
TRBJ2-5 TRBV11-2 TRBD2 many TGTGCCAGCAGCTACACTAGCGGGGAAGAGACCCAGTACTTC CASSYTSGEETQYF
TRBJ2-7 TRBV4-2 TRBD1 NA TGTGCCAGCAGCCAAGATACCCCGGGACAGGGCTACGAGCAGTACTTC CASSQDTPGQGYEQYF
TRBJ2-1 TRBV4-2 NA NA TGTGCCAGCAGCCAAGACAGCGGAGCCTACAATGAGCAGTTCTTC CASSQDSGAYNEQFF
TRBJ1-4 TRBV4-2 NA many TGTGCCAGCAGCCGGGAGACTGCAACTAATGAAAAACTGTTTTTT CASSRETATNEKLFF
TRBJ2-7 TRBV5-6 NA NA TGTGCCAGCAGTCCGGCCGCAAGCTCCTACGAGCAGTACTTC CASSPAASSYEQYF
TRBJ2-7 TRBV5-1 NA many TGCGCCAGCAGCTTGAGTGGCGGAACCTACGAGCAGTACTTC CASSLSGGTYEQYF
TRBJ2-4 TRBV12-3/TRBV12-4 NA many TGTGCCAGCACCCTCGGAGCCCAGATAGCCAAAAACATTCAGTACTTC CASTLGAQIAKNIQYF
TRBJ2-1 TRBV4-1 TRBD2 many TGCGCCAGCAGCCAAGCCCTAACTGGGACTAGCGGGACTGGTGAGCAGTTCTTC CASSQALTGTSGTGEQFF
TRBJ2-7 TRBV6-1 TRBD2 NA TGTGCCAGCAGTCAAACCGTACTAGCGAACTACGAGCAGTACTTC CASSQTVLANYEQYF
TRBJ1-5 TRBV5-6 TRBD1 medium-sized TGTGCCAGCAGTCCCGACAGGGGCACTAGCAATCAGCCCCAGCATTTT CASSPDRGTSNQPQHF
TRBJ2-2 TRBV20-1 NA NA TGCAGTGCGACTGGGGGGAGTAGCGCAACCGGGGAGCTGTTTTTT CSATGGSSATGELFF
TRBJ2-1 TRBV29-1 TRBD1 few TGCAGCGTTGGGGGGACAGGGATGAATGAGCAGTTCTTC CSVGGTGMNEQFF
TRBJ1-5 TRBV19 NA NA TGTGCCAGTAGCGAACTGCTTAATCAGCCCCAGCATTTT CASSELLNQPQHF
TRBJ2-3 TRBV20-1 TRBD2 many TGCAGTGCCCTGGCCGGGAGGGGCGGCACAGATACGCAGTATTTT CSALAGRGGTDTQYF
TRBJ2-6 TRBV6-1 NA NA TGTGCCAGCAGACTACAAGGGGCCAGCGTCCTGACTTTC CASRLQGASVLTF
TRBJ2-2 TRBV18 TRBD1 many TGTGCCAGCTCCATACAGGGGACCACCGGGGAGCTGTTTTTT CASSIQGTTGELFF
TRBJ2-1 TRBV20-1 TRBD2 many TGCAGTGCAAAAATCGGGACTAGCGTACGGGGTGAGCAGTTCTTC CSAKIGTSVRGEQFF
TRBJ2-7 TRBV20-1 TRBD2 NA TGCAGTGCAACTAGCGGGGGGCCCTACGAGCAGTACTTC CSATSGGPYEQYF
TRBJ2-7 TRBV7-2 TRBD2 NA TGTGCCAGCAGCTTAGGTGGACTAGCGGGAGAGCACCACGAGCAGTACTTC CASSLGGLAGEHHEQYF
TRBJ2-1 TRBV6-2/TRBV6-3 TRBD1 NA TGTGCCAGCAGTCAAGGACAGGGATCGTTCTTC CASSQGQGSFF
TRBJ2-7 TRBV20-1 TRBD1 few TGCAGTGCTAGAGATTTGGACAGGGTCTACGAGCAGTACTTC CSARDLDRVYEQYF
TRBJ2-3 TRBV29-1 TRBD2 many TGCAGCGTTGAAGGAGGTGCGAGGGAGGGAGATACGCAGTATTTT CSVEGGAREGDTQYF
TRBJ2-7 TRBV20-1 TRBD2 NA TGCAGTGCTGGACTAGCGGCCTCCTTCTGGCAGTACTTC CSAGLAASFWQYF
TRBJ2-5 TRBV15 NA NA TGTGCCACCAGCAGAGATCCTAACCAGGCAGAGACCCAGTACTTC CATSRDPNQAETQYF
TRBJ2-5 TRBV29-1 NA many TGCAGCGTTGAAAGCCAGGGGATCGGGACCCAGTACTTC CSVESQGIGTQYF
TRBJ2-7 TRBV29-1 TRBD1 NA TGCAGCGTTGGGGGGACAGGGGGTGAGCAGTACTTC CSVGGTGGEQYF
TRBJ2-2 TRBV25-1 NA many TGTGCCAGCAGCCGGGAGGGGGCGAAGACCGGGGAGCTGTTTTTT CASSREGAKTGELFF
TRBJ2-7 TRBV29-1 NA NA TGCAGCGTACGACTGGATCCCACCGAGCAGTACTTC CSVRLDPTEQYF
TRBJ2-3 TRBV24-1 NA NA TGTGCCACCAGTGGGGGAAAGAACACAGATACGCAGTATTTT CATSGGKNTDTQYF
TRBJ1-1 TRBV4-3 NA many TGCGCCAGCAGCCAAGACAGACTCACTGAAGCTTTCTTT CASSQDRLTEAFF
TRBJ1-5 TRBV6-1 NA many TGTGCCAGCAGAGCTGGACAGAGGATGAGCAATCAGCCCCAGCATTTT CASRAGQRMSNQPQHF
TRBJ2-2 TRBV6-1 NA NA TGTGCCAGCAGAGGTAGCGTTCCCCGGTTCGGGGAGCTGTTTTTT CASRGSVPRFGELFF
TRBJ2-2 TRBV25-1 NA many TGTGCCAGCAGTGAAACCAACACCGGGGAGCTGTTTTTT CASSETNTGELFF
TRBJ1-2 TRBV6-2/TRBV6-3 NA NA TGTGCCAGCAGTTACGGTCCAGGGCCTTACTATGGCTACACCTTC CASSYGPGPYYGYTF
TRBJ1-1 TRBV11-2 NA many TGTGCCAGCAAAGGCTCAGAAAAGAACACTGAAGCTTTCTTT CASKGSEKNTEAFF
TRBJ2-5 TRBV29-1 TRBD1 few TGCAGCGTCGGCCGGGACAGGGGAAATGGGGAGACCCAGTACTTC CSVGRDRGNGETQYF
TRBJ2-3 TRBV5-1 NA many TGTGCCAGCAGCGTTCCTAGCACAGATACGCAGTATTTT CASSVPSTDTQYF
TRBJ2-7 TRBV7-9 TRBD2 few TGTGCCAGCAGCCCAGGACTAGCGCCCTACGAGCAGTACTTC CASSPGLAPYEQYF
TRBJ2-7 TRBV18 NA few TGTGCCAGCTCACCAACTGCGACCTACGAGCAGTACTTC CASSPTATYEQYF
TRBJ2-7 TRBV7-2 TRBD2 many TGTGCCAGCAGCCCGAGATCTAGCGGGTACGAGCAGTACTTC CASSPRSSGYEQYF
TRBJ2-1 TRBV7-2 NA many TGTGCCAGCAGCTTAGCCCCGACAGTCACTGGCTCCTACAATGAGCAGTTCTTC CASSLAPTVTGSYNEQFF
TRBJ2-1 TRBV12-3/TRBV12-4 TRBD2 NA TGTGCCAGCTGGGGGAGCGGGAGCTCCTACAATGAGCAGTTCTTC CASWGSGSSYNEQFF